Listed here are 32 T cell receptor beta chains from one sample, sequenced in a study of blood T cells in healthy people across ages. A sample-barcoded 5' primer and a J-beta primer mix were used in a second PCR of roughly 7 to 11 cycles. Each CDR3 protein is one row after TCRdb ran MiXCR on the 5' RACE reads. The top ten clones hold 7.7% of a sample with 1.5 million to 2 million distinct CDR3 sequences, 28% of them seen once. Sequenced input: blood. All receptors derive from a woman in her 30s in good health.

This sequence joins TRBV12-3 or TRBV12-4 and TRBJ1-2; possibly TRBD1 for D (5 bases). Trimming took 0 bases from V and 8 from J, leaving 16 bases between them. The CDR3 sequence is 15 residues long. The CDR3 reads CASSLALGGGRGYTF. DNA for the CDR3: TGTGCCAGCAGTTTAGCGCTCGGGGGAGGTCGGGGCTACACCTTC.

This clonotype was seen ten or more times. The CDR3 DNA reads as TGCGCCAGCAATAACAGGGCGGGCGACATTCAGTACTTC. Protein: CASNNRAGDIQYF. The rearrangement uses TRBV5-1 and TRBJ2-4, with a possible D match to TRBD1 (6 bases). Trimming cost V 6 bases and J 8 bases, with 15 bases left between them. This CDR3 has 13 amino acids. CDR1 is SGHRS, CDR2 YFSETQ, per germline.

The V gene is TRBV9, the J gene TRBJ2-2; possible D gene TRBD1, 5 bases. V shed 0 bases and J shed 2 bases, with 17 bases lying between them. The CDR3 is 18 amino acids. CDR1 and CDR2 from the germline V gene are SGDLS and YYNGEE. The CDR3 reads CASSVDDSKARNTGELFF. In DNA, the CDR3 is TGTGCCAGCAGCGTAGACGACAGCAAAGCCCGAAACACCGGGGAGCTGTTTTTT. Looking up the rest from reference TRBV9 and TRBJ2-2 gives the full variable domain: DSGVTQTPKHLITATGQRVTLRCSPRSGDLSVYWYQQSLDQGLQFLIQYYNGEERAKGNILERFSAQQFPDLHSELNLSSLELGDSALYFCASSVDDSKARNTGELFFGEGSRLTVL.

The sample holds a few counts of this clonotype. The V and J genes are TRBV4-3 and TRBJ2-2; 8 bases are shared with TRBD1. The CDR3 totals 15 residues. Looked up from germline, CDR1 is LGHNA and CDR2 is YSLEER. J was trimmed by 3 bases and V by 4 bases; bases with no gene match: 4. Here the CDR3 reads CASSRLTGDTGELFF. The CDR3 coding sequence is TGCGCCAGCAGCCGTCTGACAGGGGACACCGGGGAGCTGTTTTTT.

In the case of this clonotype: This clone may be a read error of a much larger clone one base away. The chain joins TRBV6-4 to TRBJ2-4; 11 bases map to TRBD1. There are 15 residues in the CDR3. V was clipped by 4 bases and J by 7 bases; unmatched bases: 6. Germline assignment: CDR1 MRHNA and CDR2 SNTAGT. The CDR3 loop is CASSGRDRGGNIQYF. The DNA for the CDR3 is TGTGCCAGCAGTGGCCGGGACAGGGGGGGGAACATTCAGTACTTC.

This clonotype has more than one count but fewer than ten. The junction shows a germline mismatch at one end, possibly a read error. The chain combines TRBV5-6 with TRBJ1-1; 7 bases align to TRBD1. The CDR3 is 14 residues long. Per the germline V gene, CDR1 is SGHDT and CDR2 is YYEEEE. The CDR3: CANSSWTGRTEAFF. The DNA for the CDR3 is TGTGCCAACAGCTCCTGGACAGGAAGGACTGAAGCTTTCTTT.

To note about this clonotype: This likely comes from a read error, as the CDR3 has no conserved phenylalanine or tryptophan at its end. The chain links TRBV28 to TRBJ1-2; no firm D call. The CDR3 extends over 14 amino acids. CDR1 and CDR2 from the germline V gene are MDHEN and SYDVKM. Deletions cut 3 bases from V and 2 bases from J, with 10 bases between. CDR3 loop: CASSLATHNYGYTV. The CDR3 DNA follows: TGTGCCAGCAGTTTGGCAACCCACAACTATGGCTACACCGTC.

Many counts were recorded for this clonotype. This chain links TRBV3-1 with TRBJ2-7; the D is unclear. Germline V CDR1 and CDR2: LGHDT, YNNKEL (reference sequence). This CDR3 has 12 residues. Trimming took off 3 bases at V and 4 bases at J, with 7 bases between the two ends. CDR3 DNA sequence: TGTGCCAGCAGCCAGTCGGGTTACGAGCAGTACTTC. Translating it yields CASSQSGYEQYF.

The chain recombines TRBV18 with TRBJ2-3; TRBD1 might be the D (5 bases). Germline CDR1 is KGHSH and CDR2 is LQKENI. The length of the CDR3 is 14 residues. V dropped 5 bases and J dropped 2 bases, with 11 bases sitting between them. The CDR3 nucleotides read TGTGCCAGCTCATCAGACAGAAACACAGATACGCAGTATTTT. It specifies CASSSDRNTDTQYF.

V gene TRBV6-5 combines with J gene TRBJ1-1; no reliable D call. CDR3 length equals 11 residues. The germline V and J ends were trimmed by 8 bases and 6 bases, with 10 bases remaining between them. Germline V gene data show CDR1 as MNHEY and CDR2 as SVGAGI. CDR3 region: CASARGAEAFF. CDR3 bases: TGTGCCAGCGCCCGGGGAGCTGAAGCTTTCTTT.

This clonotype has more than one count but fewer than ten. This clone may be a read error of a much larger clone one base away. The chain has TRBV9 and TRBJ2-5; D is unclear. V lost 0 bases and J lost 3, with 3 bases in between. Germline V CDR1 and CDR2: SGDLS, YYNGEE. This CDR3 is 12 amino acids long. The CDR3 region is CASSVVEETQYF. The CDR3, as DNA: TGTGCCAGCAGCGTAGTAGAAGAGACCCAGTACTTC.

There are a few counts of this clonotype. The chain recombines TRBV14 with TRBJ1-2, with TRBD1 identical over 7 bases. The germline V gene has CDR1 SGHDN and CDR2 FVKESK. This CDR3 spans 14 amino acids. The junction had 10 bases not matched to a gene; V was cut back by 4 bases and J by 8 bases. This CDR3 is CASSPHRGYQGYTF. The DNA of the CDR3 is TGTGCCAGCAGCCCGCACAGGGGCTATCAAGGCTACACCTTC.

This sequence joins TRBV7-2 and TRBJ2-7; tentative D call: TRBD1 (7 bases). Per the germline V gene, CDR1 is SGHTA and CDR2 is FQGNSA. The CDR3 loop spans 15 amino acids. Trimming pared 0 bases from V and 4 bases from J, leaving 13 bases between. In DNA form, the CDR3 reads TGTGCCAGCAGCTTAGCGTGGGCAGGGGGGTACGAGCAGTACTTC. Translating it yields CASSLAWAGGYEQYF.

This clonotype was observed at least ten times. CDR3 residues: CASSQRNTEAFF. For the CDR3, the DNA is TGTGCCAGCAGCCAGCGGAACACTGAAGCTTTCTTT. The chain is built from TRBV3-1 and TRBJ1-1; no definite D call. The CDR3 is made up of 12 amino acids. Per the germline V gene, CDR1 is LGHDT and CDR2 is YNNKEL (reference sequence). Trimming removed 3 bases from V and 1 base from J, with 3 bases in between.

This sequence joins TRBV5-5 and TRBJ1-1; D unclear. The germline gives CDR1 SGHKS, CDR2 YYEKEE (reference sequence). V was trimmed by 5 bases and J by 1 base, leaving 9 bases between them. The CDR3 has 13 residues. The DNA for the CDR3 is TGTGCCAGCAGTACAGTCCGGAACACTGAAGCTTTCTTT. This codes for CASSTVRNTEAFF.

This sequence joins TRBV6-6 and TRBJ2-1, with TRBD1 identical over 8 bases. Germline CDR1 MNHNY, CDR2 SVGAGI (reference sequence). J gave up 1 base and V 4 bases, and 9 bases lay outside the gene matches. The CDR3 consists of 17 residues. CDR3 sequence (DNA): TGTGCCAGCAGTTCACTTTCGACAGGGGAGTCCTACAATGAGCAGTTCTTC. It codes for CASSSLSTGESYNEQFF.

This sequence joins TRBV7-8 and TRBJ1-5; the D gene is possibly TRBD1 (5 bases). CDR3 length equals 12 residues. From germline, CDR1 is SGHVS and CDR2 FQNEAQ. Deletions cut 5 bases from V and 9 bases from J, with 11 bases between. CDR3 sequence reads: CASSPRGRPQHF. For the CDR3, the DNA is TGTGCCAGCAGCCCTCGGGGGAGGCCCCAGCATTTT.

The V and J genes are TRBV29-1 and TRBJ2-7; D is perhaps TRBD1 (6 bases). The germline gives CDR1 SQVTM, CDR2 ANQGSEA. Trimming took 4 bases from V and 5 from J, leaving 18 bases between them. This CDR3 is 14 amino acids long. CDR3 sequence (DNA): TGCAGCGTTGGGCCCCCCGGACAGCCCGACGAGCAGTACTTC. Its translation is CSVGPPGQPDEQYF.

This clonotype was detected ten times or more. The chain uses TRBV29-1 and TRBJ2-5; no clear D. The CDR3 consists of 14 residues. Trimming stripped 2 bases from V and 5 bases from J, with 15 bases between. The germline CDR1 and CDR2 sequences are SQVTM and ANQGSEA. CDR3 nucleotide sequence: TGCAGCGTTGAAACGGACGGTGTAGTGGAGACCCAGTACTTC. Residues: CSVETDGVVETQYF.

V and J are TRBV7-9 and TRBJ2-7; D not resolved. The CDR3 spans 14 residues. The germline gives CDR1 SEHNR, CDR2 FQNEAQ (reference sequence). V was pared by 5 bases and J by 2 bases, with 13 bases between. For the CDR3, the DNA is TGTGCCAGCAGCCAAAAAGGGCACACCTACGAGCAGTACTTC. Translating gives CASSQKGHTYEQYF. Using reference TRBV7-9 and TRBJ2-7 for the parts outside the CDR3, the full variable domain is DTGVSQNPRHKITKRGQNVTFRCDPISEHNRLYWYRQTLGQGPEFLTYFQNEAQLEKSRLLSDRFSAERPKGSFSTLEIQRTEQGDSAMYLCASSQKGHTYEQYFGPGTRLTVT.

V and J are TRBV10-3 and TRBJ2-1; the D gene is possibly TRBD2 (5 bases). The CDR3 consists of 13 residues. Trimming stripped 6 bases from V and 4 bases from J, with 10 bases between. CDR1 and CDR2 from the germline V gene are ENHRY and SYGVKD. Here the CDR3 DNA reads TGTGCCATCAGCATTAGCGAGTACAATGAGCAGTTCTTC. Translation: CAISISEYNEQFF.

The chain combines TRBV7-9 with TRBJ2-7; TRBD2 matches at 10 bases. CDR3 length: 17 amino acids. In germline, CDR1 is SEHNR, CDR2 FQNEAQ (reference sequence). The J segment lost 1 base and the V segment lost 1 base, leaving 7 bases of the junction unmatched. CDR3 DNA sequence: TGTGCCAGCAGCTTAGGGCCCGGGACTAGCGTTTCCTACGAGCAGTACTTC. As protein: CASSLGPGTSVSYEQYF.

The V call is TRBV5-5, the J call TRBJ2-7; D possibly corresponds to TRBD1 (6 bases). The CDR3 is made up of 15 amino acids. Trimming pared 6 bases from V and 0 bases from J, leaving 16 bases between. CDR1 is SGHKS and CDR2 is YYEKEE in the germline V gene (reference sequence). The DNA of the CDR3 is TGTGCCAGCACTTTAGGGACATCGAGCTCCTACGAGCAGTACTTC. Residues: CASTLGTSSSYEQYF.

This clonotype was observed a few times. This sequence joins TRBV20-1 and TRBJ2-7; D is unresolved. The CDR3 runs to 12 residues. The germline V gene has CDR1 DFQATT and CDR2 SNEGSKA (reference sequence). V was cut by 3 bases and J by 3 bases, with 9 bases left in between. The CDR3 region is CSARSGDYEQYF. The DNA of the CDR3 is TGCAGTGCTAGGAGTGGGGACTACGAGCAGTACTTC.

This clonotype was seen only a few times. The J gene is TRBJ2-2, the V gene TRBV5-1; D remains unclear. CDR1 is SGHRS, CDR2 YFSETQ, per germline. Deletions cut 4 bases from V and 8 bases from J, with 18 bases between. This CDR3 comprises 15 residues. CDR3 bases: TGCGCCAGCAGCATCCGGACGGATCAGATGGGGGAGCTGTTTTTT. This sequence encodes CASSIRTDQMGELFF.

This clonotype was seen ten or more times. The chain is built from TRBV4-1 and TRBJ2-6; D perhaps matches TRBD1 (6 bases). The CDR3 consists of 18 residues. Germline loops: CDR1 MGHRA, CDR2 YSYEKL. V lost 1 base and J lost 6, with 19 bases in between. The CDR3 spells CASSQGRSTGREANVLTF. The CDR3 DNA follows: TGCGCCAGCAGCCAAGGAAGGAGCACAGGGCGCGAGGCCAACGTCCTGACTTTC.

This chain joins TRBV7-9 and TRBJ2-7; 8 nucleotides agree with TRBD1. This CDR3 region has 16 residues. After removal of 1 base from V and 5 bases from J, the junction contained 10 bases not matched to a gene. CDR1 SEHNR and CDR2 FQNEAQ come from the germline V gene (reference sequence). The CDR3 DNA reads as TGTGCCAGCAGCTTAGTGAGGACAGGGAGTATGAACGAGCAGTACTTC. It translates to CASSLVRTGSMNEQYF.

The V gene is TRBV5-1, the J gene TRBJ2-5, with a weak D call TRBD2 (5 bases). This CDR3 has 16 amino acids. Trimming shortened V by 4 bases and J by 3 bases, and 19 bases separated the two germline ends. CDR1 and CDR2 (germline): SGHRS, YFSETQ. CDR3: CASSPGLPITKETQYF. In DNA, the CDR3 is TGCGCCAGCAGCCCTGGACTGCCTATCACAAAAGAGACCCAGTACTTC. The variable domain in full, with the rest retrieved from reference TRBV5-1 and TRBJ2-5, is KAGVTQTPRYLIKTRGQQVTLSCSPISGHRSVSWYQQTPGQGLQFLFEYFSETQRNKGNFPGRFSGRQFSNSRSEMNVSTLELGDSALYLCASSPGLPITKETQYFGPGTRLLVL.

This clonotype has at least ten counts. CDR3 sequence reads: CASSQGSEEQETQYF. The DNA of the CDR3 is TGCGCCAGCAGCCAAGGTTCCGAAGAACAAGAGACCCAGTACTTC. The gene calls are TRBV4-1 and TRBJ2-5; D remains ambiguous. The CDR3 totals 15 residues. The V end was cut by 1 base, the J end by 2 bases, with 11 bases between. Germline CDR1 reads MGHRA; CDR2 reads YSYEKL.

The chain combines TRBV11-2 with TRBJ2-2; TRBD2 matches at 15 bases. Trimming removed 0 bases from V and 2 bases from J; junction bases left unmatched: 7. The CDR3 loop spans 20 amino acids. Germline loops: CDR1 SGHAT, CDR2 FQNNGV. CDR3 in DNA: TGTGCCAGCAGCTTAGATGGGGGACTAGCGGGGGGACAAAACACCGGGGAGCTGTTTTTT. Protein sequence: CASSLDGGLAGGQNTGELFF. Together with reference TRBV11-2 and TRBJ2-2, the CDR3 gives the full variable domain: EAGVAQSPRYKIIEKRQSVAFWCNPISGHATLYWYQQILGQGPKLLIQFQNNGVVDDSQLPKDRFSAERLKGVDSTLKIQPAKLEDSAVYLCASSLDGGLAGGQNTGELFFGEGSRLTVL.

This clonotype was observed once. This chain joins TRBV4-3 and TRBJ2-2; 8 bases are shared with TRBD1. Germline assignment: CDR1 LGHNA and CDR2 YSLEER. The CDR3 loop spans 15 amino acids. V was pared by 1 base and J by 7 bases, with 5 bases of the junction left unmatched. The CDR3 DNA sequence: TGCGCCAGCAGCCAAGGCAGCAGGGGGCTCGGGGAGCTGTTTTTT. Translation: CASSQGSRGLGELFF.

The chain employs TRBV18 and TRBJ2-7, with no clear D. The CDR3 consists of 16 residues. V lost 4 bases to trimming and J lost 3 bases, with 19 bases between them. Germline V lookup: CDR1 KGHSH, CDR2 LQKENI. CDR3: CASSQVVGSQIYEQYF. The DNA of the CDR3 is TGTGCCAGCTCACAGGTAGTAGGATCGCAAATCTACGAGCAGTACTTC.